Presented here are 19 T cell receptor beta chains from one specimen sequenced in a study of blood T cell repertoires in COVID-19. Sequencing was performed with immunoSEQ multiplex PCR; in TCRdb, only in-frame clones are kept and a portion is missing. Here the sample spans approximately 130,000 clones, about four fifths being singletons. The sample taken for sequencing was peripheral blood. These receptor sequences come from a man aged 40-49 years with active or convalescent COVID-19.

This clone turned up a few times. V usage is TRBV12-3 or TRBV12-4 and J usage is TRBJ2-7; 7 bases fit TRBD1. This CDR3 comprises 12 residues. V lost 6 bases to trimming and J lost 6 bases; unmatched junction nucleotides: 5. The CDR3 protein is CASRTTGVEQYF. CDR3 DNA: TGTGCCAGCAGAACCACAGGGGTCGAGCAGTACTTC.

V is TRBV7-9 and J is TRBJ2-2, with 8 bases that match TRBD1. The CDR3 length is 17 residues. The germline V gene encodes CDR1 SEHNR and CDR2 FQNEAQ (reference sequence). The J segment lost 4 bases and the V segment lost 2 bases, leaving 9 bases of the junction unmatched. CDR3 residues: CASSLTQGARGTGELFF. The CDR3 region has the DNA TGTGCCAGCAGCTTAACCCAGGGGGCGCGTGGCACCGGGGAGCTGTTTTTT.

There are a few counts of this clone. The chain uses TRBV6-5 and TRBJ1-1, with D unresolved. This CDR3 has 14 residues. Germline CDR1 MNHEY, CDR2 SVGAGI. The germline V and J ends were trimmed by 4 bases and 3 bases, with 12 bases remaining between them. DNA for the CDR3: TGTGCCAGCAGTTCTCCATCCGAGCACACTGAAGCTTTCTTT. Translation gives CASSSPSEHTEAFF.

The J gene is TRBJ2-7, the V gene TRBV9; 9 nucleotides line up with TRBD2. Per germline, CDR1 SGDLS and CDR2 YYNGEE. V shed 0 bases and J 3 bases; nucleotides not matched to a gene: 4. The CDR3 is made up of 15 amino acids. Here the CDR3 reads CASSVGAGGNYEQYF. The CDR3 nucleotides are TGTGCCAGCAGCGTAGGTGCGGGGGGGAACTACGAGCAGTACTTC.

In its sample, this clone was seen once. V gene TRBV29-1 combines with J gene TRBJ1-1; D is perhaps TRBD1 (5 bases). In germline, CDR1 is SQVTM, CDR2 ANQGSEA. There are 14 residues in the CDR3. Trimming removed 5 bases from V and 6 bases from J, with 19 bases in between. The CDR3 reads CSVPYGGLYSEAFF. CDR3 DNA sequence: TGCAGCGTTCCCTACGGGGGTCTTTATTCTGAAGCTTTCTTT.

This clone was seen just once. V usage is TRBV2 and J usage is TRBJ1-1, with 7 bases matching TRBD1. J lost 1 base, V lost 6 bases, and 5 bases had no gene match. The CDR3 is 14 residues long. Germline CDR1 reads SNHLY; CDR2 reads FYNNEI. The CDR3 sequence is CASRTGDGNTEAFF. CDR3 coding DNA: TGTGCCAGCAGAACAGGGGATGGGAACACTGAAGCTTTCTTT.

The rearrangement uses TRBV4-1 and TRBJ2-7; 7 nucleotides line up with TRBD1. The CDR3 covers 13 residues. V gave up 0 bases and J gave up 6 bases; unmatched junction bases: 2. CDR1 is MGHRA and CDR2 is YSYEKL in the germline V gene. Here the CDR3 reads CASSQEAGGEQYF. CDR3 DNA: TGCGCCAGCAGCCAAGAGGCAGGGGGCGAGCAGTACTTC.

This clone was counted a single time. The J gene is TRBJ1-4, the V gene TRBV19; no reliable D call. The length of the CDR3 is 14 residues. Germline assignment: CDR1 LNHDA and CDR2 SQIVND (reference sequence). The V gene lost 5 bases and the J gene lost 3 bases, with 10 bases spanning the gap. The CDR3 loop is CASSYGSSNEKLFF. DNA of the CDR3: TGTGCCAGTAGTTATGGCTCCTCTAATGAAAAACTGTTTTTT.

This CDR3 reads CASSPDRAWREQYF. CDR3 DNA: TGTGCCAGCAGCCCCGACAGGGCTTGGCGCGAGCAGTACTTC. This chain connects TRBV11-1 to TRBJ2-7, with 7 bases matching TRBD1. The CDR3 contains 14 residues. Germline CDR1 reads SGHAT; CDR2 reads FQDESV (reference sequence). V gave up 5 bases and J gave up 6 bases; unmatched junction bases: 10.

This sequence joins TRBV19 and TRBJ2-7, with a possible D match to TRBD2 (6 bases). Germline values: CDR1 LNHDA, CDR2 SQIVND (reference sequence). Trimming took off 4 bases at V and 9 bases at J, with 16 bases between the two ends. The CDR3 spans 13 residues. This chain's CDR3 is CASSTEGIDRQYF. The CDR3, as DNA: TGTGCCAGTAGTACGGAGGGGATCGATAGGCAGTACTTC.

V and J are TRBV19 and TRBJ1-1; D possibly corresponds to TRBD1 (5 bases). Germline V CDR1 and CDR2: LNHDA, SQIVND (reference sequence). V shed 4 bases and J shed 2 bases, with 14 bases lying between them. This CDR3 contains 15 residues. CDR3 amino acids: CASSRVTGVNTEAFF. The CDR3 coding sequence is TGTGCCAGTAGTAGGGTAACAGGAGTAAACACTGAAGCTTTCTTT.

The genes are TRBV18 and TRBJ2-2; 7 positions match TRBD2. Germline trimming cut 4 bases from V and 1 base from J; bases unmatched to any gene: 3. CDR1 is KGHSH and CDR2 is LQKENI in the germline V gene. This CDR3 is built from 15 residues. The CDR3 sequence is CASSLLALNTGELFF. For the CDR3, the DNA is TGTGCCAGCTCACTACTAGCGCTGAACACCGGGGAGCTGTTTTTT.

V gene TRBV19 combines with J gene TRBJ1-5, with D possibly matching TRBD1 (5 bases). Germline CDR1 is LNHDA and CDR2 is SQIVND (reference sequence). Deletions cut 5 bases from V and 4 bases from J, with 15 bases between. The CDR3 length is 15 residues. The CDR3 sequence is CASSSPGGANQPQHF. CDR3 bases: TGTGCCAGTAGTTCCCCGGGAGGGGCGAATCAGCCCCAGCATTTT. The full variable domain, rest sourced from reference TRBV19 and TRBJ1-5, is DGGITQSPKYLFRKEGQNVTLSCEQNLNHDAMYWYRQDPGQGLRLIYYSQIVNDFQKGDIAEGYSVSREKKESFPLTVTSAQKNPTAFYLCASSSPGGANQPQHFGDGTRLSIL.

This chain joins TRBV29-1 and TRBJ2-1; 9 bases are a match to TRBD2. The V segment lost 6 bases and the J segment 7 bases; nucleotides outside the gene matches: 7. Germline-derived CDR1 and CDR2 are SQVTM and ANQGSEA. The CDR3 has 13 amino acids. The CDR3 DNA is TGCAGCGTCCCCGGGACTAGCCTGAATGAGCAGTTCTTC. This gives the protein CSVPGTSLNEQFF.

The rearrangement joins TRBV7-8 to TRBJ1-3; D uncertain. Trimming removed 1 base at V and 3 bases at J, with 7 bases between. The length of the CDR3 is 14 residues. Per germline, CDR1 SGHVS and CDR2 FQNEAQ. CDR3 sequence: CASSLGAIGNTIYF. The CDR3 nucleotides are TGTGCCAGCAGCTTAGGGGCAATTGGAAACACCATATATTTT.

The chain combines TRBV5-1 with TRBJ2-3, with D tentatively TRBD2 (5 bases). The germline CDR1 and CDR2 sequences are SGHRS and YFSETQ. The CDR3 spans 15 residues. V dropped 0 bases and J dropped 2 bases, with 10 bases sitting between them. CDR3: CASSLGTAHTDTQYF. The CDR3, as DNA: TGCGCCAGCAGCTTGGGGACTGCCCACACAGATACGCAGTATTTT.

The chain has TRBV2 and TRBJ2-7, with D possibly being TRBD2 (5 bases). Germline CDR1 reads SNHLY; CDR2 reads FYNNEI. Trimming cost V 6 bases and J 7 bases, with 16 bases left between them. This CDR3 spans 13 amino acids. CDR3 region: CASSRGLGGEQYF. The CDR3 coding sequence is TGTGCCAGCAGCCGAGGACTGGGTGGGGAGCAGTACTTC.

The CDR3 reads CASSSQFRGGYNEQFF. DNA of the CDR3: TGTGCCAGCAGCTCCCAGTTTCGGGGGGGCTACAATGAGCAGTTCTTC. The V call is TRBV3-1 (or the pseudogene TRBV3-2), the J call TRBJ2-1, with TRBD2 matching 8 bases. CDR3 size: 16 residues. In germline, CDR1 is LGHDT, CDR2 YNNKEL (reference sequence). The V and J ends lost 5 bases and 3 bases, in that order; junction bases with no gene match: 9.

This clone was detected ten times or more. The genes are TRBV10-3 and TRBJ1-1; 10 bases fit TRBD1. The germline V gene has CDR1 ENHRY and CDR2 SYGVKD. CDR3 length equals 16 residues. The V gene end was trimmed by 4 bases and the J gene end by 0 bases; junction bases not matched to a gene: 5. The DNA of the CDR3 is TGTGCCATCAGTGTGGGACAGGGGTCTCTGAACACTGAAGCTTTCTTT. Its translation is CAISVGQGSLNTEAFF.